This T cell receptor beta chain was sequenced in a study of cytotoxic CD8 clonotypes in ibrutinib-treated CLL. Study background: Among patients, some 25 responded partially and 2 completely; some 15 then stayed remitted and some 12 progressed after median roughly 73 months. Findings and caveats of the study: Pretreatment clonality was elevated relative to age-matched healthy donors and paralleled circulating CD8+ T-cell counts.

The data were produced by immunoSEQ multiplex PCR, yet TCRdb's version contains in-frame clones alone and is incomplete. The data hold fewer than 100,000 clones, with around 84% observed a single time. Germline values: CDR1 MDHEN, CDR2 SYDVKM. The CDR3 runs 13 residues. V lost 4 bases and J lost 5, with 11 bases in between. This clone has more than one count but fewer than ten. Its antigen is not identified. Sample: PBMCs, taken before ibrutinib treatment. The clonotype originates from a human donor with chronic lymphocytic leukemia. The chain is built from TRBV28 and TRBJ1-2; D remains ambiguous. This CDR3 is CASSYGQLYGYTF. The CDR3, as DNA: TGTGCCAGCAGTTATGGGCAGCTTTATGGCTACACCTTC.